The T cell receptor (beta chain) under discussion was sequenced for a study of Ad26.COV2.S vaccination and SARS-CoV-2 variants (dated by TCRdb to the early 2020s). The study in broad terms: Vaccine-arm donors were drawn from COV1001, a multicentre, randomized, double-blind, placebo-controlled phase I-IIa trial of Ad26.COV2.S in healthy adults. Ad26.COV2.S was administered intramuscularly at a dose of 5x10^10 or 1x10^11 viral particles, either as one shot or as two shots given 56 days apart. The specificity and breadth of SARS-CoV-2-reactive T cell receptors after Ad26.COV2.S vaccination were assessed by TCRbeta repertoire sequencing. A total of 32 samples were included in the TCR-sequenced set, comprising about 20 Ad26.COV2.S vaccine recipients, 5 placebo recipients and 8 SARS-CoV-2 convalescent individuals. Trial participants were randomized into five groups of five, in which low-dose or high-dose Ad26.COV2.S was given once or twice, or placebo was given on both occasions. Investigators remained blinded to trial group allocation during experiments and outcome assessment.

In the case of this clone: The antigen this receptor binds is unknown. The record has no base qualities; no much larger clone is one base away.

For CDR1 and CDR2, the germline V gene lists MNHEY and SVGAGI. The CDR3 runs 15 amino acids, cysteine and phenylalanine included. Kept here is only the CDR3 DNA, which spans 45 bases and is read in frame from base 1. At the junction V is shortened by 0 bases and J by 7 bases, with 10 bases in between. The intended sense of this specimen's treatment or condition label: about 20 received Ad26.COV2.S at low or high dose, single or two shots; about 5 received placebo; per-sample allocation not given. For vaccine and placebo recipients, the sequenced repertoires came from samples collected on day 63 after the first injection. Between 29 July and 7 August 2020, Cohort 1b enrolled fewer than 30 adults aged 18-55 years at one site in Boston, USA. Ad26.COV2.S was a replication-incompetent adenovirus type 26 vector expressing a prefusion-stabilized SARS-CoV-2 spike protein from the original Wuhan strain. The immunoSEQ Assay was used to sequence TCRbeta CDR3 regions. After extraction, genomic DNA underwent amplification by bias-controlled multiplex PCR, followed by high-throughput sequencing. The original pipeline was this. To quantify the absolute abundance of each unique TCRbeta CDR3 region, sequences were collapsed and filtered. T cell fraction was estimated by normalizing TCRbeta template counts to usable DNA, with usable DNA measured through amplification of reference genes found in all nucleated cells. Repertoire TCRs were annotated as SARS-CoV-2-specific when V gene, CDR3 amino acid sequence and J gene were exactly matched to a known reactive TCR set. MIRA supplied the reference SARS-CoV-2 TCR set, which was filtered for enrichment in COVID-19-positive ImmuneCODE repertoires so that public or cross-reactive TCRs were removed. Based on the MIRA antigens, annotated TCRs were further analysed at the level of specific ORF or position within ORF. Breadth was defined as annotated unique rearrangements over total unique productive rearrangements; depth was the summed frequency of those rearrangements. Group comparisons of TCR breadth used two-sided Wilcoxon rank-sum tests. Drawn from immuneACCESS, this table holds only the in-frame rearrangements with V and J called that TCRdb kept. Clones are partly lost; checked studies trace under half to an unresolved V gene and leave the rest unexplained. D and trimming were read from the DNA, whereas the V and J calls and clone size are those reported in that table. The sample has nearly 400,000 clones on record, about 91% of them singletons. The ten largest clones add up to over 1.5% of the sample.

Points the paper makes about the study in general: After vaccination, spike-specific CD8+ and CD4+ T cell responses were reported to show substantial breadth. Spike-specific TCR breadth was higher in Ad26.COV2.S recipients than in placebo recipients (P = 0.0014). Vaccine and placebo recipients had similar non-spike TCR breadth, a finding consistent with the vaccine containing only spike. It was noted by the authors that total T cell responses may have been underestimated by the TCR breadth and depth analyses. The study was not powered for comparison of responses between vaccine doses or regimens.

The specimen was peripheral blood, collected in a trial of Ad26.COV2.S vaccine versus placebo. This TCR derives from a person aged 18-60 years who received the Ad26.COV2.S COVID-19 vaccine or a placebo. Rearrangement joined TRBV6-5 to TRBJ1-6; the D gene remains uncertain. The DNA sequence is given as TGTGCCAGCAGTTACTCGAGGCCAGGAAATTCACCCCTCCACTTT. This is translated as CASSYSRPGNSPLHF.